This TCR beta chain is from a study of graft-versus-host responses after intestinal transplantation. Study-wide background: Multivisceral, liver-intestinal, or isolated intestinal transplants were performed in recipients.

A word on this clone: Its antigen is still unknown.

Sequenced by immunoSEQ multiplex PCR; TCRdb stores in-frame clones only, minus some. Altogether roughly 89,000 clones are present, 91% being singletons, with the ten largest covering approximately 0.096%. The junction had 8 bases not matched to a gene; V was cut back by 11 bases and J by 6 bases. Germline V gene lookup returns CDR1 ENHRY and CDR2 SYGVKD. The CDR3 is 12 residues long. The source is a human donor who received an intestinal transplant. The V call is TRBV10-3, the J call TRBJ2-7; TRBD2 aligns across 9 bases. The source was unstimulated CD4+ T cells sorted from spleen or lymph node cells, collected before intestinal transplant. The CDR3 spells CASTGTSTEQYF. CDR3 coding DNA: TGTGCCTCAACCGGGACTAGCACCGAGCAGTACTTC.